The entry that follows covers one TCR beta chain sequence. Antigen specificity is unknown. This entry is derived from a study of cytomegalovirus exposure and HLA in healthy donors. Whole-study results and caveats: The study had only CMV serostatus as immune exposure information.

The PCR ran on 60 Vbeta and 13 Jbeta primers. Produced via immunoSEQ multiplex PCR; TCRdb's table is partial and in-frame only. The repertoire holds about 110,000 clones, with around 67% as singletons. Germline CDR1 and CDR2: LNHDA and SQIVND (reference sequence). The CDR3 has 12 residues. V was shortened by 7 bases and J by 4 bases, with 8 bases between the two germline ends. The rearrangement links TRBV19 to TRBJ1-5; D is possibly TRBD1 (5 bases). Sequenced input: PBMCs. The clonotype comes from a woman aged 40 to 55 in good health and CMV-seropositive. CDR3 protein: CASTSGNQPQHF. Here the CDR3 DNA reads TGTGCCAGTACCTCAGGGAATCAGCCCCAGCATTTT.